Reported below is one TCR beta chain. TCRdb analysed the 5' RACE reads with MiXCR anew, one entry per CDR3 protein. Seen here are some 98,000 distinct CDR3 sequences, roughly 15% observed once, and the top ten hold about 1.3%. The sample is drawn from a study of early T cells in non-severe SARS-CoV-2 infection. V gave up 4 bases and J gave up 6 bases; unmatched junction bases: 8. The germline V gene encodes CDR1 MNHEY and CDR2 SVGEGT. This CDR3 has 14 amino acids. V and J are TRBV6-2 or TRBV6-3 and TRBJ2-7; 8 bases map to TRBD2. The specimen sequenced was whole blood. The receptor's source is an adult who was a healthcare worker with PCR-confirmed SARS-CoV-2 infection or an uninfected control (not recorded which). The CDR3 DNA reads TGTGCCAGCAGTTCCCCGGGACTAGGCGGCGAGCAGTACTTC. Its protein product is CASSSPGLGGEQYF.